The T cell receptor beta chain described here comes from a study of blood T cells in healthy people across ages. This clonotype was observed a handful of times. The germline CDR1 and CDR2 sequences are SGHTA and FQGNSA. The CDR3 runs 16 residues. Primers used in a second PCR of about 6 to 11 cycles were a sample-barcoded 5' primer and a J-beta primer mix. TCRdb called the 5' RACE reads again in MiXCR, with one record for every CDR3 protein. This table has around 1,500,000 distinct CDR3 sequences, roughly 27% appearing once. The sequenced sample was blood. The V gene is TRBV7-2, the J gene TRBJ2-5, with 7 bases identical to TRBD2. The tail of the sequence fits TRBJ2-7 better, so the J call may be wrong. The sequence was collected from a woman in her 30s in good health. The CDR3 DNA follows: TGTGCCAGCAGCCCCGGAGCGGGATATTCTCCGAGCGAGCAGTACTTC. Translation gives CASSPGAGYSPSEQYF.